Listed here are 2 T cell receptor beta chains from one sample, sequenced in a study of CD8+CD57+ T cells in acquired aplastic anemia. TCR beta VDJ and CDR3 profiles were obtained from a genomic DNA template. A single record per CDR3 protein comes from TCRdb applying MiXCR to the reads. The table includes about 170,000 distinct CDR3 sequences, around 45% detected once. Sequenced: sorted CD4+, CD8+, or CD8+CD57+ T cells (not recorded which) from PBMCs. These receptors came from a human donor in good health.

The chain employs TRBV29-1 and TRBJ1-1, with D possibly TRBD1 on 5 matching bases. V was pared by 7 bases and J by 0 bases, with 12 bases between. The CDR3 is 13 residues long. Germline values: CDR1 SQVTM, CDR2 ANQGSEA. The CDR3 reads CSGWDGMNTEAFF. CDR3 bases: TGCAGCGGCTGGGACGGAATGAACACTGAAGCTTTCTTT.

Comments on this clonotype: One end of the junction varies from germline; a read error may be responsible. The gene calls are TRBV28 and TRBJ2-1; 8 bases agree with TRBD2. The germline V gene encodes CDR1 MDHEN and CDR2 SYDVKM. The CDR3 has 15 amino acids. The CDR3 DNA reads as TGTGCCGGCAGTACCGGGGGGGCGTCCTACAATGAGCAGTTCTTC. Translating it yields CAGSTGGASYNEQFF. The full variable domain, rest sourced from reference TRBV28 and TRBJ2-1, is DVKVTQSSRYLVKRTGEKVFLECVQDMDHENMFWYRQDPGLGLRLIYFSYDVKMKEKGDIPEGYSVSREKKERFSLILESASTNQTSMYLCAGSTGGASYNEQFFGPGTRLTVL.